Each of the 9 T cell receptor beta chains below was sequenced from the same sample in a study of regulatory T cells in long-lasting Graves disease. The time point here: newly diagnosed GD, antithyroid drugs for less than 3 months. The TCR library was made from RNA extracted from PBMCs. According to the study, TCR beta libraries were built with iRepertoire HTBI primers and CDR3-region Arm-PCR. TCRdb reprocessed the multiplex PCR reads via MiXCR and lists one record per CDR3 protein. The table records more than 350,000 distinct CDR3 sequences, about 15% of them present only once. These data were also reused for a study on T cells in Graves' hyperthyroidism and ophthalmopathy.

This material consisted of peripheral blood mononuclear cells (PBMCs), taken at new diagnosis, from a patient treated with antithyroid drugs. All receptors derive from a woman aged 25-40 years with Graves disease.

For the CDR3, the DNA is TGTGCCAGCAGTAACCAGGGGGGTTTGGACTATGGCTACACCTTC. It translates to CASSNQGGLDYGYTF. The chain couples TRBV12-3 or TRBV12-4 to TRBJ1-2; TRBD1 aligns across 7 bases. The CDR3 runs to 15 residues. The V gene end was trimmed by 5 bases and the J gene end by 3 bases; junction bases not matched to a gene: 9.

This clonotype was detected ten times or more. The chain links TRBV15 to TRBJ2-1; tentative D call: TRBD2 (5 bases). Trimming took off 1 base at V and 0 bases at J, with 7 bases between the two ends. The CDR3 totals 15 residues. Germline CDR1 and CDR2: LNHNV and YYDKDF (reference sequence). In DNA form, the CDR3 reads TGTGCCACCAGCAGAGCGGGGAGCTCCTACAATGAGCAGTTCTTC. It translates to CATSRAGSSYNEQFF.

This clonotype was recorded many times. V and J are TRBV6-2 or TRBV6-3 and TRBJ1-2; maybe TRBD1 (5 bases). The CDR3 totals 14 residues. Germline-derived CDR1 and CDR2 are MNHEY and SVGEGT. Trimming removed 7 bases at V and 4 bases at J, with 16 bases between. In nucleotides, the CDR3 is TGTGCCAGCACCCCAGGTCAGGGAACCTATGGCTACACCTTC. Protein product: CASTPGQGTYGYTF.

On this clonotype itself: Given a much more abundant clone one base away, this may be a read error. V is TRBV20-1 and J is TRBJ2-5; D possibly corresponds to TRBD1 (6 bases). The CDR3 has 14 amino acids. V was shortened by 5 bases and J by 4 bases, with 17 bases between the two germline ends. Germline-derived CDR1 and CDR2 are DFQATT and SNEGSKA (reference sequence). The CDR3 region has the DNA TGCAGTGCTTGTACGGCAGGGGCGGGAGAGACCCAGTACTTC. This codes for CSACTAGAGETQYF.

This clonotype was recorded a few times. CDR3: CASSPAQREFHEQYF. In DNA form, the CDR3 reads TGTGCCAGCAGCCCGGCCCAGCGGGAGTTCCACGAGCAGTACTTC. This chain connects TRBV5-6 to TRBJ2-7; TRBD2 agrees at 8 bases. The trim removed 4 bases at V and 5 bases at J, leaving 11 bases unmatched. CDR1 SGHDT and CDR2 YYEEEE come from the germline V gene. The CDR3 is 15 amino acids.

The sample holds many counts of this clonotype. The chain is built from TRBV11-2 and TRBJ1-2, with D perhaps TRBD1 (5 bases). CDR1 and CDR2 from the germline V gene are SGHAT and FQNNGV. V dropped 6 bases and J dropped 8 bases, with 10 bases sitting between them. CDR3 length: 11 residues. CDR3 bases: TGTGCCAGCAGTTTCAGGGTCGGCTACACCTTC. Its protein is CASSFRVGYTF. The whole variable domain, filled in from reference TRBV11-2 and TRBJ1-2, reads EAGVAQSPRYKIIEKRQSVAFWCNPISGHATLYWYQQILGQGPKLLIQFQNNGVVDDSQLPKDRFSAERLKGVDSTLKIQPAKLEDSAVYLCASSFRVGYTFGSGTRLTVV.

The genes are TRBV25-1 and TRBJ1-3; 7 bases align to TRBD1. CDR3 length: 17 amino acids. Per the germline V gene, CDR1 is MGHDK and CDR2 is SYGVNS. The V segment lost 3 bases and the J segment 0 bases; nucleotides outside the gene matches: 8. CDR3 coding DNA: TGTGCCAGCAGTGAGCTAGGGGGCCTCAGCTCTGGAAACACCATATATTTT. Protein: CASSELGGLSSGNTIYF.

The V call is TRBV29-1, the J call TRBJ2-5; 8 bases align to TRBD2. The germline gives CDR1 SQVTM, CDR2 ANQGSEA. The CDR3 is 14 residues long. Trimming removed 7 bases from V and 2 bases from J; junction bases left unmatched: 9. CDR3 in DNA: TGCAGCGCCGAGCCGGGACTAGATCAAGAGACCCAGTACTTC. This gives the protein CSAEPGLDQETQYF.

This clonotype was recorded many times. V usage is TRBV20-1 and J usage is TRBJ1-2; TRBD1 matches 8 bases. Germline CDR1 DFQATT, CDR2 SNEGSKA (reference sequence). With 1 base clipped from V and 6 bases from J, the junction kept 13 bases outside the gene matches. CDR3 size: 16 residues. The CDR3 spells CSARGLNRGEIDGYTF. CDR3 coding DNA: TGCAGTGCTAGAGGGCTCAACAGGGGGGAAATTGATGGCTACACCTTC.